A selection of T cell receptor beta chains follows, all from one sample in a study of blood T cell repertoires in COVID-19. TCRdb keeps only in-frame clones here, not all; method: immunoSEQ multiplex PCR. This sample has fewer than 200,000 clones, with approximately 79% found just once. The sample was PBMCs or T cells enriched from blood (not recorded which). Receptors originate from a woman aged 70-85 years in a cohort exposed to, infected with or recovered from COVID-19 (not recorded which). Each CDR3 is given with its conserved first and last residue. A D gene is named only where the DNA matches it firmly. Clone size appears in some rows only: once, few, many, or a class for an expanded clone.

j_call | d_call | v_call | clone_size | cdr3_nt | cdr3_aa
TRBJ2-7 | NA | TRBV5-1 | NA | TGCGCCAGCAGCTTGGGGGGGCTGAGCTCCTACGAGCAGTACTTC | CASSLGGLSSYEQYF
TRBJ1-5 | NA | TRBV3-1/TRBV3-2 | NA | TGTGCCAGCAGCCATGGACAAACTAATCAGCCCCAGCATTTT | CASSHGQTNQPQHF
TRBJ1-3 | TRBD1 | TRBV24-1 | NA | TGTGCCACCAGTGAGACAGGGTCCTCTGGAAACACCATATATTTT | CATSETGSSGNTIYF
TRBJ1-6 | NA | TRBV19 | NA | TGTGCCAGTAGGCCTTCGTCGGGGCCCCTCCACTTT | CASRPSSGPLHF
TRBJ2-5 | NA | TRBV25-1 | NA | TGTGCCAGCAGCTCTCAGGGATATACCCAGTACTTC | CASSSQGYTQYF
TRBJ2-7 | NA | TRBV11-2 | NA | TGTGCCAGCAGCCGTCCCGCGGGACAGTCTACTTACAGCTCCTACGAGCAGTACTTC | CASSRPAGQSTYSSYEQYF
TRBJ1-1 | TRBD1 | TRBV7-3 | NA | TGTGCCAGCAGCTCGGGACAGGCGTCCACTGAAGCTTTCTTT | CASSSGQASTEAFF
TRBJ1-1 | TRBD1 | TRBV7-9 | NA | TGTGCCAGCGGAGGGGGCGAGATGAACACTGAAGCTTTCTTT | CASGGGEMNTEAFF
TRBJ2-7 | TRBD1 | TRBV6-2/TRBV6-3 | NA | TGTGCCAGCAGTCAATCCGGGACAGGTTTCTTCGAGCAGTACTTC | CASSQSGTGFFEQYF
TRBJ1-5 | NA | TRBV19 | few | TGTGCCAGTAAGGGGACCGGGCAGGGGAGAGAGCCCCAGCATTTT | CASKGTGQGREPQHF
TRBJ1-2 | NA | TRBV6-2/TRBV6-3 | NA | TGTGCCAGCAGTTCAACAGGATTCAACTATGGCTACACCTTC | CASSSTGFNYGYTF
TRBJ2-3 | NA | TRBV11-2 | NA | TGTGCCAGCAGCTTAGGGGCCACAGATACGCAGTATTTT | CASSLGATDTQYF
TRBJ1-3 | NA | TRBV18 | NA | TGTGCCAGCTCACCAGGGGGCGCCTCTGGAGGAAACACCATATATTTT | CASSPGGASGGNTIYF
TRBJ2-3 | NA | TRBV10-3 | once | TGTGCCATCAGCGCTCGAGAAGATACGCAGTATTTT | CAISAREDTQYF
TRBJ2-4 | NA | TRBV5-4 | NA | TGTGCCAGCAGCTTTGGCTCCCCCTTAGCCAAAAACATTCAGTACTTC | CASSFGSPLAKNIQYF
TRBJ2-7 | TRBD1 | TRBV28 | NA | TGTGCCAGCAGTTTAGGGACAGGGGCTTACGAGCAGTACTTC | CASSLGTGAYEQYF
TRBJ2-2 | NA | TRBV5-4 | NA | TGTGCCAGCAGCTTGGACTATTCGAACACCGGGGAGCTGTTTTTT | CASSLDYSNTGELFF
TRBJ1-2 | TRBD1 | TRBV4-3 | NA | TGCGCCAGCAGCCAAGGCCAGGGGGATGATGGCTACACCTTC | CASSQGQGDDGYTF
TRBJ1-4 | NA | TRBV12-3/TRBV12-4 | NA | TGTGCCAGTCAGGGCAATGAAAAACTGTTTTTT | CASQGNEKLFF
TRBJ2-6 | TRBD1 | TRBV18 | once | TGTGCCAGCTCACCAGGGACAGACACCAGAAGCAGCTCTGGGGCCAACGTCCTGACTTTC | CASSPGTDTRSSSGANVLTF
TRBJ1-5 | NA | TRBV5-5 | NA | TGTGCCAGCAGCTTGGGACAGCCCCTCCAGCCCCAGCATTTT | CASSLGQPLQPQHF
TRBJ1-2 | TRBD1 | TRBV30 | NA | TGTGCCTGGAGTGCAACAGGGGACTATGGCTACACCTTC | CAWSATGDYGYTF
TRBJ2-2 | NA | TRBV30 | NA | TGTGCCTGGAGTGTTGGGGGGACGGTCAACACCGGGGAGCTGTTTTTT | CAWSVGGTVNTGELFF
TRBJ2-7 | NA | TRBV7-9 | NA | TGTGCCAGCAGCTTAGTGGGAGGCCGCTCCTACGAGCAGTACTTC | CASSLVGGRSYEQYF